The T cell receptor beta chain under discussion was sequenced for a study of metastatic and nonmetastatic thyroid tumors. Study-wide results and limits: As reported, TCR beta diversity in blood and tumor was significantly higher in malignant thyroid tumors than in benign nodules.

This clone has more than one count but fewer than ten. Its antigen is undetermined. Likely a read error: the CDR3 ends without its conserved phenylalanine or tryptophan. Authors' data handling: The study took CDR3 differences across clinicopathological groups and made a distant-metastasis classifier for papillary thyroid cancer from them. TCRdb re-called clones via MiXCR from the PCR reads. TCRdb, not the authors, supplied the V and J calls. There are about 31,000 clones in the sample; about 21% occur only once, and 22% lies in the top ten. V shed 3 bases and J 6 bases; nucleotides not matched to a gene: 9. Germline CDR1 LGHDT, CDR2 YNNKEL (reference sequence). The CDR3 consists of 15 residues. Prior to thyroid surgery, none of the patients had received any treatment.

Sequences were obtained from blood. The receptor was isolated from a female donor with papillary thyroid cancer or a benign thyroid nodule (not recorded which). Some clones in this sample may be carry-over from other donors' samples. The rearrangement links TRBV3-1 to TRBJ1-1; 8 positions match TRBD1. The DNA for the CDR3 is TGTGCCAGCAGCCACTGGGACAGGACGGTCGCTGAAGCTTTCTCT. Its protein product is CASSHWDRTVAEAFS.